The rows below give T cell receptor beta chains drawn from one sample of a study of T cell responses to AZD1222 COVID-19 vaccine. Sequencing was performed with immunoSEQ multiplex PCR; in TCRdb, only in-frame clones are kept and a portion is missing. This table has 100,000 to 150,000 clones, around 90% appearing once. This specimen was peripheral blood, taken 28 days after the second AZD1222 dose. These receptors were collected from an adult who received the AZD1222 COVID-19 vaccine. The CDR3 runs from the conserved cysteine through the conserved F or W. A D gene is named only where the DNA matches it firmly. A clone size is listed for some rows: how often the clone was seen (once, few, many), or a class if it is expanded.

j_call v_call clone_size d_call cdr3_aa cdr3_nt
TRBJ2-1 TRBV19 few . CASNSYNEQFF TGTGCCAGTAATAGCTACAATGAGCAGTTCTTC
TRBJ1-1 TRBV6-5 . . CASIWADNTEAFF TGTGCCAGTATATGGGCAGATAACACTGAAGCTTTCTTT
TRBJ1-5 TRBV25-1 . . CASSEYSNQPQHF TGTGCCAGCAGTGAATATAGCAATCAGCCCCAGCATTTT
TRBJ2-5 TRBV29-1 . . CSVGLGLGKTQYF TGCAGCGTCGGCCTAGGTCTAGGAAAGACCCAGTACTTC
TRBJ2-2 TRBV7-3 . TRBD1 CASSLKFSAGGFTGELFF TGTGCCAGCAGCTTAAAGTTTTCGGCAGGGGGTTTCACCGGGGAGCTGTTTTTT
TRBJ1-2 TRBV19 . . CASSPHLLGTF TGTGCCAGTAGTCCACACCTACTGGGCACCTTC
TRBJ1-6 TRBV6-1 . . CASSEQGAYNSPLHF TGTGCCAGCAGTGAGCAAGGAGCCTATAATTCACCCCTCCACTTT
TRBJ2-2 TRBV3-1/TRBV3-2 . TRBD1 CASSHLPGQATHRELFF TGTGCCAGCAGCCATCTCCCGGGACAGGCCACTCACCGGGAGCTGTTTTTT
TRBJ2-5 TRBV30 . . CAWSLGETTQETQYF TGTGCCTGGAGCTTAGGGGAGACAACCCAAGAGACCCAGTACTTC
TRBJ1-3 TRBV5-1 once . CASSLGDSGNTIYF TGCGCCAGCAGCTTGGGCGACTCTGGAAACACCATATATTTT
TRBJ2-1 TRBV6-5 . TRBD2 CASTSGGSSYNEQFF TGTGCCAGCACTAGCGGAGGAAGCTCCTACAATGAGCAGTTCTTC
TRBJ2-3 TRBV7-6 . TRBD1 CASSLVGQGHTSTDTQYF TGTGCCAGCAGCTTAGTGGGACAGGGCCATACTAGCACAGATACGCAGTATTTT
TRBJ1-2 TRBV7-6 . . CASSTGVGYTF TGTGCCAGCTCCACGGGGGTTGGCTACACCTTC
TRBJ2-5 TRBV9 . . CASSVTASRETQYF TGTGCCAGCAGCGTAACGGCCTCCCGAGAGACCCAGTACTTC
TRBJ2-5 TRBV10-1 . TRBD2 CASSESVAGANRAQYF TGCGCCAGCAGTGAGTCTGTAGCGGGAGCCAATCGGGCTCAGTACTTC
TRBJ1-5 TRBV6-6 . . CAIAGTYQPQHF TGTGCCATTGCCGGGACGTATCAGCCCCAGCATTTT
TRBJ1-2 TRBV24-1 . . CATSVQGGGYTF TGTGCCACCAGTGTACAGGGAGGCGGCTACACCTTC
TRBJ2-2 TRBV19 . TRBD2 CASSTSGSTGELFF TGTGCCAGTAGTACTAGCGGGAGCACCGGGGAGCTGTTTTTT
TRBJ1-5 TRBV2 . TRBD1 CASDREGSQPQHF TGTGCCAGTGACAGGGAGGGGAGTCAGCCCCAGCATTTT
TRBJ2-5 TRBV12-3/TRBV12-4 . . CASSFSVQETQYF TGTGCCAGCAGTTTCTCCGTCCAAGAGACCCAGTACTTC
TRBJ1-5 TRBV19 . . CASQWLGEDQPQHF TGTGCCAGCCAGTGGCTGGGGGAGGATCAGCCCCAGCATTTT
TRBJ2-1 TRBV11-2 . . CASSSHIEQFF TGTGCCAGCAGCTCGCATATAGAGCAGTTCTTC
TRBJ1-3 TRBV5-1 . . CASSRTGSGNTIYF TGCGCCAGCAGCAGAACAGGTTCTGGAAACACCATATATTTT
TRBJ1-2 TRBV11-3 . . CASSLVRGGGGYTF TGTGCCAGCAGCTTAGTCCGTGGCGGTGGCGGCTACACCTTC
TRBJ2-2 TRBV11-3 . . CASSPNQGANTGELFF TGTGCCAGCAGCCCGAACCAGGGTGCGAACACCGGGGAGCTGTTTTTT
TRBJ1-2 TRBV19 . . CASSISRAGYTF TGTGCCAGTAGTATAAGTAGGGCCGGCTACACCTTC
TRBJ1-2 TRBV6-5 . . CASSYRVQARGGYTF TGTGCCAGCAGTTACCGTGTACAGGCGAGAGGTGGCTACACCTTC
TRBJ1-1 TRBV10-3 . . CATTRDENTEAFF TGTGCCACCACCCGGGATGAGAACACTGAAGCTTTCTTT
TRBJ2-3 TRBV13 once . CASSFIVDTQYF TGTGCCAGCAGCTTTATCGTAGATACGCAGTATTTT
TRBJ1-2 TRBV2 . TRBD1 CASGEGQGAWGYTF TGTGCCAGCGGAGAGGGACAGGGGGCTTGGGGCTACACCTTC
TRBJ2-3 TRBV7-9 . . CASSLYGADTQYF TGTGCCAGCAGCTTGTACGGGGCAGATACGCAGTATTTT